The source of this T cell receptor (beta chain) is a study of T cell responses to AZD1222 COVID-19 vaccine. Study context: Pooled together were second doses at about 4 or about 12 weeks.

Some clones are missing from TCRdb's copy, which holds only in-frame ones; the method was immunoSEQ multiplex PCR. The sample has 180,000 or so clones, about 95% seen once. CDR3 length equals 16 residues. V lost 5 bases to trimming and J lost 7 bases, with 22 bases between them. Germline loops: CDR1 SGDLS, CDR2 YYNGEE. The source material was peripheral blood, sampled on day 0 of AZD1222 vaccination. V gene TRBV9 combines with J gene TRBJ2-1, with D perhaps TRBD1 or TRBD2 (5 bases each). The clonotype originates from an adult in good health. CDR3: CASRRGTAEGRNEQFF. CDR3 coding DNA: TGTGCCAGCAGAAGAGGGACCGCGGAAGGTCGGAATGAGCAGTTCTTC.